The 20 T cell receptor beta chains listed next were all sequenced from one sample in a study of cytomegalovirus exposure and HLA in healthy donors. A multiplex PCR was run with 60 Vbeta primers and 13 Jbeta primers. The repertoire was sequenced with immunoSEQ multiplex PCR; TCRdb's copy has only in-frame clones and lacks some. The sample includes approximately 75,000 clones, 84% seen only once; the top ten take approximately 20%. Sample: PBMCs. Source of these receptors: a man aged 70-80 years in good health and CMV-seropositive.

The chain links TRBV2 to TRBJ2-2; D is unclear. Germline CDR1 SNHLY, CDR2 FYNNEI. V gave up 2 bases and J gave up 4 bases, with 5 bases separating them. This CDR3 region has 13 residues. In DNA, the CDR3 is TGTGCCAGCAGTGAACAGTTCACCGGGGAGCTGTTTTTT. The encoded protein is CASSEQFTGELFF.

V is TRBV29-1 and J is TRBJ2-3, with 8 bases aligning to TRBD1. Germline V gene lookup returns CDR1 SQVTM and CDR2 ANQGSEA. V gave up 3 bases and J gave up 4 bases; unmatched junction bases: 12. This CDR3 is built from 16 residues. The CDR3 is CSVEIQGAGGADTQYF. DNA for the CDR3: TGCAGCGTTGAGATTCAGGGGGCCGGCGGCGCAGATACGCAGTATTTT.

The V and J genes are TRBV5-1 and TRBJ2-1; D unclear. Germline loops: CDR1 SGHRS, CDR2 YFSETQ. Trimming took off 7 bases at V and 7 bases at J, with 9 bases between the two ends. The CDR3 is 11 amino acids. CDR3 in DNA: TGCGCCAGCGCCACGGGTAATGAGCAGTTCTTC. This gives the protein CASATGNEQFF.

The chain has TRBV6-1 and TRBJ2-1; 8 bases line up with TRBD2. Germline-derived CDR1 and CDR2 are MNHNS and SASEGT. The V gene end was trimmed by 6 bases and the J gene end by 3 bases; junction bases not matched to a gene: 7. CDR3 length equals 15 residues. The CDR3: CASRSPGGGYNEQFF. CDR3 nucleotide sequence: TGTGCCAGCAGATCCCCGGGGGGGGGCTACAATGAGCAGTTCTTC.

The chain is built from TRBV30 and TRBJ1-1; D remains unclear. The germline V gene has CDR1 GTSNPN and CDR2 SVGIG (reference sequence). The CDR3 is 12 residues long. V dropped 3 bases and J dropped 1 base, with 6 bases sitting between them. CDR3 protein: CAWRQTNTEAFF. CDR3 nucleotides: TGTGCCTGGAGACAAACGAACACTGAAGCTTTCTTT.

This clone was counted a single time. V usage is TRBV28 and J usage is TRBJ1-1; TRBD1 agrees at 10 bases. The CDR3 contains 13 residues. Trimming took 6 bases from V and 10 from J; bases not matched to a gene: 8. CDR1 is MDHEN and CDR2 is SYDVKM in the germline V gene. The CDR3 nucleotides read TGTGCCAGCAGCTTCCGGGACAGGGGTTCAGCTTTCTTT. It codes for CASSFRDRGSAFF.

The CDR3 sequence: CASSTSGGAGTDTQYF. CDR3 bases: TGTGCCAGCAGTACTAGCGGGGGGGCTGGCACAGATACGCAGTATTTT. The J gene is TRBJ2-3, the V gene TRBV6-4; TRBD2 matches at 13 bases. The CDR3 is made up of 16 amino acids. With V trimmed by 5 bases and J by 1 base, 3 bases remained unmatched. Germline V gene sequence: CDR1 MRHNA, CDR2 SNTAGT.

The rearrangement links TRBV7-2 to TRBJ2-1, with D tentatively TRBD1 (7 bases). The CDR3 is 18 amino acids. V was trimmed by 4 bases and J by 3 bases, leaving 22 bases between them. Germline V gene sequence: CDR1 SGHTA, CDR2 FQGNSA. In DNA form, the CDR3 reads TGTGCCAGCAGCTCTAGCCGGGGGAACAGGGGTTTCTACAATGAGCAGTTCTTC. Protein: CASSSSRGNRGFYNEQFF.

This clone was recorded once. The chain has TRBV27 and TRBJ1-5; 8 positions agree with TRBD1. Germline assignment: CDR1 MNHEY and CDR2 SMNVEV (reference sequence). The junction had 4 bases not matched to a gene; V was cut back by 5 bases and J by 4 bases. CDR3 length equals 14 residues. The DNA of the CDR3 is TGTGCCAGCAGTCTACGACAGGGGAATCAGCCCCAGCATTTT. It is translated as CASSLRQGNQPQHF.

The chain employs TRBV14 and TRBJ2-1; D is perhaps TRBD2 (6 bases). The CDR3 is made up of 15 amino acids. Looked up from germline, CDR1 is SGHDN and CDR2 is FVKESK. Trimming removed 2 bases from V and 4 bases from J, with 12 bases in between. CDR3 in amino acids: CASSQTGVHYNEQFF. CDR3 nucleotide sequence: TGTGCCAGCAGCCAAACGGGAGTTCATTACAATGAGCAGTTCTTC.

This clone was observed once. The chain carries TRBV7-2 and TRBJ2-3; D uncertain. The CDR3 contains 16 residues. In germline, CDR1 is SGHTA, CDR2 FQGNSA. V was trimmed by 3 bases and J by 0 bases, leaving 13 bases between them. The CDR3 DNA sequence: TGTGCCAGCAGCTTCGTGTGGGCTTCTAGCACAGATACGCAGTATTTT. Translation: CASSFVWASSTDTQYF.

The chain's CDR3 is CASSSDRGHEQYF. The CDR3 region has the DNA TGTGCCAGCAGCTCTGACAGGGGTCACGAGCAGTACTTC. The chain has TRBV5-8 and TRBJ2-7, with 8 bases aligning to TRBD1. The CDR3 consists of 13 residues. Germline CDR1 and CDR2: SGHTS and YDEGEE. V was pared by 3 bases and J by 5 bases, with 4 bases of the junction left unmatched.

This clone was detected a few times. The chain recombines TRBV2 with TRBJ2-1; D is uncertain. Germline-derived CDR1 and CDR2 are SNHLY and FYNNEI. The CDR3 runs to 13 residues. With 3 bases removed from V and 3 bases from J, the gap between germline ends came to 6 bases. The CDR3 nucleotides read TGTGCCAGCAGTGATTCTCGCTACAATGAGCAGTTCTTC. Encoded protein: CASSDSRYNEQFF.

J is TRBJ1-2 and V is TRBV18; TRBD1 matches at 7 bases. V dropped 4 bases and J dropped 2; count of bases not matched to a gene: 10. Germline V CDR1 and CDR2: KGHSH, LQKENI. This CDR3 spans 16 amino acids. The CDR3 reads CASSLMDRPANYGYTF. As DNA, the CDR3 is TGTGCCAGCTCACTTATGGACAGGCCGGCGAACTATGGCTACACCTTC.

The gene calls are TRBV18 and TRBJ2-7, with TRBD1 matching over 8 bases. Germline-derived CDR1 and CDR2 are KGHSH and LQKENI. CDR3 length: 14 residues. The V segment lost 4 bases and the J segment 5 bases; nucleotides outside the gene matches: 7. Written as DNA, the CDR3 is TGTGCCAGCTCACTTGACAGGGGAGGCAACGAGCAGTACTTC. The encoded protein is CASSLDRGGNEQYF. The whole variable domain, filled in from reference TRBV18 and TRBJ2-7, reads NAGVMQNPRHLVRRRGQEARLRCSPMKGHSHVYWYRQLPEEGLKFMVYLQKENIIDESGMPKERFSAEFPKEGPSILRIQQVVRGDSAAYFCASSLDRGGNEQYFGPGTRLTVT.

This CDR3 reads CASSLRNAYEQYF. The CDR3 coding sequence is TGTGCCAGCAGCCTCAGGAACGCCTACGAGCAGTACTTC. This chain connects TRBV7-2 to TRBJ2-7; D is unresolved. Trimming stripped 5 bases from V and 2 bases from J, with 10 bases between. The CDR3 has 13 amino acids. Germline lookup yields CDR1 SGHTA and CDR2 FQGNSA.

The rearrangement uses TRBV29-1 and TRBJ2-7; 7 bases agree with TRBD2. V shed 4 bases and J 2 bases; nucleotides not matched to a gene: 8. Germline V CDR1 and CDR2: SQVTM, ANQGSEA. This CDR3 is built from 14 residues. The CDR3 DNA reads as TGCAGCGTTGGCTCGGGGGGAGAGCCCTACGAGCAGTACTTC. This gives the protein CSVGSGGEPYEQYF.

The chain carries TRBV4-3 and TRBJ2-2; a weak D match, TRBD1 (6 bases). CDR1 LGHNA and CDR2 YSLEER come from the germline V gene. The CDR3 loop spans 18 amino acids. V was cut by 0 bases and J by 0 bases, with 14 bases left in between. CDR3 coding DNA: TGCGCCAGCAGCCAAGAGTCTCCCGACAGGACGAACACCGGGGAGCTGTTTTTT. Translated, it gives CASSQESPDRTNTGELFF.

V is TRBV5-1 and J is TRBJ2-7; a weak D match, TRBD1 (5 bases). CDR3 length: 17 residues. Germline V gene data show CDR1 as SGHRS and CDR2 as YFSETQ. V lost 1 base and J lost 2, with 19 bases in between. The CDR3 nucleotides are TGCGCCAGCAGCTTGAGGGTAGGGGCAGATCCTCCCTACGAGCAGTACTTC. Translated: CASSLRVGADPPYEQYF.

The CDR3, as DNA: TGCGCCAGCAGCGAGGGACAAGTGAACACTGAAGCTTTCTTT. Amino acid sequence: CASSEGQVNTEAFF. The V gene is TRBV5-1, the J gene TRBJ1-1; tentatively, D is TRBD1 (6 bases). Germline-derived CDR1 and CDR2 are SGHRS and YFSETQ. The V end was cut by 4 bases, the J end by 0 bases, with 10 bases between. The CDR3 loop spans 14 amino acids. Filled out from reference TRBV5-1 and TRBJ1-1, the complete variable domain reads KAGVTQTPRYLIKTRGQQVTLSCSPISGHRSVSWYQQTPGQGLQFLFEYFSETQRNKGNFPGRFSGRQFSNSRSEMNVSTLELGDSALYLCASSEGQVNTEAFFGQGTRLTVV.